Detailed here is one T cell receptor beta chain. No cognate antigen has been identified for it. There are no base qualities to consult, and no much larger clone falls within one base. The donors were healthy, HIV-negative adults with no recently reported acute infections or vaccinations. All donors were Caucasian adults living in Nashville, Tennessee, USA. In the unsorted samples, 70 million to 95 million PBMCs were counted, and genomic DNA was extracted using the QIAamp DNA Blood Mini kit. Blood was collected by leukapheresis, and PBMCs were isolated by Ficoll-Histopaque density gradient centrifugation and then cryopreserved in liquid nitrogen vapor phase. The germline V gene (reference sequence) specifies MNHEY as CDR1 and SMNVEV as CDR2. Here V drops 4 bases and J drops 3 bases, and the junction holds 6 bases not matched to any gene. The CDR3, from cysteine to phenylalanine, totals 14 residues. CDR3 DNA only is kept here, 42 bases in frame from base 1.

This entry is derived from a study of shared clonotypes between healthy human individuals (dated by TCRdb to the early 2020s). With regard to the full study: Three men and two women, aged 18 to 49 years, made up the cohort. Different laboratories and diverse techniques were used to prepare libraries and sequence TCR repertoires, to increase sequencing depth and limit assay-specific biases. Per donor, leukapheresis produced somewhere between about 0.85 and 9.5 billion PBMCs. The study deeply sequenced blood TCR repertoires of five healthy adults to estimate repertoire size and the extent of clonotype sharing between individuals. General conclusions and limits of the study: Because the study included only a small number of donors, the genetic and exposure-history diversity represented was limited. Sampling was restricted to blood, and TCR repertoires in tissues likely differ from the TCR repertoires found in blood. Pairwise subsampling led to the expectation that sequencing depth would affect the degree of clonotype sharing among donors.

Using the deep immunoSEQ assay, multiplex PCR amplified TCR CDR3 regions from genomic DNA. Extracted genomic DNA from each cell subset was spread evenly across all wells of several immunoSEQ 96-well plates, with each plate serving as a replicate. For unsorted PBMC, roughly 0.3 ug genomic DNA, equal to tens of thousands of T cell genomes, was loaded into each replicate PCR. Genomic DNA from unsorted PBMC was sequenced over ten immunoSEQ deep assay plates. Purified libraries were measured with a Qubit 3.0 fluorometer, size-checked on a Bioanalyzer 2100, and measured again with the KAPA Library Quantification kit. Each immunoSEQ 96-well plate was sequenced on its own single-read 150-cycle Illumina NextSeq 550 flow cell. The study's processing was this. Because only junctional sequences without quality scores were contained in the immunoSEQ output, filtering matching that applied to full-length reads could not be performed. To assign V/J genes and CDR3, sequences were annotated against IMGT germline references using PyIR, a Python wrapper for IgBLAST v1.9. Reads were filtered out if the reads had weak V/J assignments (E-value above 1e-6), no CDR3, stop codons, out-of-frame junctions, or ambiguous translated residues. V3J clonotypes were defined by identical inferred V gene, J gene, and CDR3 amino acid sequence. To compute the percentage overlap between repertoires, the number of shared unique clonotypes was divided by the size of the smaller repertoire. RTK rarefaction, the Chao1 estimator, and Recon v2.1 estimates of unobserved clonotypes were used to assess repertoire richness. The source is immuneACCESS, and TCRdb retained only in-frame sequences with V and J called. Part of the clones is not carried over; for the studies checked, unresolved V genes explain less than half of this, and the remainder is unexplained. Clonal size and the V and J genes are those of that table, whereas D and trimming came from the DNA. The sample yields some 480,000 clones; roughly 85% were counted once. The ten largest clones capture more than 10% of the sample.

Sequenced sample: PBMCs. The receptor was derived from a woman between 40 and 50 years old in good health. Some clones in this sample may be carry-over from other donors' samples. The chain is assembled from TRBV27 and TRBJ2-7; 7 central nucleotides agree with TRBD1. The CDR3 amino acid sequence is: CASSSTGAYYEQYF. The DNA sequence is given as TGTGCCAGCAGTTCAACAGGGGCTTACTACGAGCAGTACTTC.